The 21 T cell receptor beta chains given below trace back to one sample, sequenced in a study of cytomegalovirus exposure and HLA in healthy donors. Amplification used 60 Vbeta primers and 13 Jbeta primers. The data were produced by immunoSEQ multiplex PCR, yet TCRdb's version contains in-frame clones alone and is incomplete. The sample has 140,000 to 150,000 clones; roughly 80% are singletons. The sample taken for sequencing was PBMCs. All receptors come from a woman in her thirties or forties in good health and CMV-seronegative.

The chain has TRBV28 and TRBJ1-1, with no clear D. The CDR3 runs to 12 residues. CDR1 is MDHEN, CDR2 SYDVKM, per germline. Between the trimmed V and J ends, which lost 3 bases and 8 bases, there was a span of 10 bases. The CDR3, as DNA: TGTGCCAGCAGTTTCGCGAACGGGGAAGCTTTCTTT. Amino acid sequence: CASSFANGEAFF.

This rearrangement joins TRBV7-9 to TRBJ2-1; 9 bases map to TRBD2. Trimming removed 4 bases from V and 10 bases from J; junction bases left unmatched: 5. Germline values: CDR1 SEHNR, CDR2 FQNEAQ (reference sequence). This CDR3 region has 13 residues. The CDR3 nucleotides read TGTGCCAGCAGCTCCATAAGCGGGGGGGAGCAGTTCTTC. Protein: CASSSISGGEQFF. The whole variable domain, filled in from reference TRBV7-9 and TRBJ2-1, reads DTGVSQNPRHKITKRGQNVTFRCDPISEHNRLYWYRQTLGQGPEFLTYFQNEAQLEKSRLLSDRFSAERPKGSFSTLEIQRTEQGDSAMYLCASSSISGGEQFFGPGTRLTVL.

The CDR3 DNA is TGTGCCAGCAGTGAATTACCGGGACAGGGATCCCACGAGCAGTACTTC. Protein product: CASSELPGQGSHEQYF. The rearrangement joins TRBV25-1 to TRBJ2-7; TRBD1 matches at 9 bases. The V gene end was trimmed by 1 base and the J gene end by 5 bases; junction bases not matched to a gene: 9. The CDR3 sequence is 16 residues long. Germline lookup yields CDR1 MGHDK and CDR2 SYGVNS.

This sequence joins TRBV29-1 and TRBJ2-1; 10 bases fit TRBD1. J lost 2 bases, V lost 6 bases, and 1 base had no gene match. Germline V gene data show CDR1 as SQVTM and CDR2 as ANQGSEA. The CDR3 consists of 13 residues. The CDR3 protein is CSVDRGTYNEQFF. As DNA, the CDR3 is TGCAGCGTGGACAGGGGGACCTACAATGAGCAGTTCTTC.

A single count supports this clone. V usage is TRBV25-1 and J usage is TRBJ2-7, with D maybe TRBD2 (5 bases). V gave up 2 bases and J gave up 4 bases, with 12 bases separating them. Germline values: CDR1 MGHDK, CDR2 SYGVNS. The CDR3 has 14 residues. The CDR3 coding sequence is TGTGCCAGCAGTGAAATTGGGGAGACATACGAGCAGTACTTC. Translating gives CASSEIGETYEQYF.

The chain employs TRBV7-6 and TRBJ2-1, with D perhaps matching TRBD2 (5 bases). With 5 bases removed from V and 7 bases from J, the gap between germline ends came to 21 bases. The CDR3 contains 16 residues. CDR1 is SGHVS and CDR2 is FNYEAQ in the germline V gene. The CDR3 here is CASSPGGSVRANEQFF. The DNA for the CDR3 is TGTGCCAGCAGCCCCGGAGGTAGCGTGAGGGCGAATGAGCAGTTCTTC.

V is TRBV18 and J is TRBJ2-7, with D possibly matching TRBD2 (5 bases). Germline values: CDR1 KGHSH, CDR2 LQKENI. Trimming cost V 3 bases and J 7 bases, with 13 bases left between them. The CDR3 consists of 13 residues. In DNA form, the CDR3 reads TGTGCCAGCTCACCTTTGGGCCCGGGGGAGCAGTACTTC. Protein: CASSPLGPGEQYF.

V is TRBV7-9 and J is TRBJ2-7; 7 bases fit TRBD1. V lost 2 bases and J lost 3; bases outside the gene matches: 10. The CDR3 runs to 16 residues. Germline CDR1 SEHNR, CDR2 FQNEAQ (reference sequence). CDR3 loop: CASSLIEGAGYYEQYF. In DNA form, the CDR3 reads TGTGCCAGCAGCTTAATTGAGGGGGCGGGTTACTACGAGCAGTACTTC.

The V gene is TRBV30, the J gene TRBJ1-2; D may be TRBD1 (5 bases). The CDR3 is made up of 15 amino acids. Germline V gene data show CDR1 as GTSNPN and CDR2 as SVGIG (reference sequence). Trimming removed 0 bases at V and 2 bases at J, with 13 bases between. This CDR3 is CAWSVTYAGNYGYTF. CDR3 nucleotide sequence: TGTGCCTGGAGTGTTACGTATGCAGGGAACTATGGCTACACCTTC.

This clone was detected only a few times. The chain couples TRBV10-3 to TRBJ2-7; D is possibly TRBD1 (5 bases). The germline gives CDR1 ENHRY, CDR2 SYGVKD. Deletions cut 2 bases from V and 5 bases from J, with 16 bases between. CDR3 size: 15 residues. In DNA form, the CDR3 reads TGTGCCATCAGTGAGGAGGTAGGGGCAATGGACGAGCAGTACTTC. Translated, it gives CAISEEVGAMDEQYF.

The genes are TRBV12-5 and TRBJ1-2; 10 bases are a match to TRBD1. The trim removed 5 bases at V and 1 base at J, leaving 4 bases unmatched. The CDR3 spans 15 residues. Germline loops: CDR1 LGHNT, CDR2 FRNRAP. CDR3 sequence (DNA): TGTGCTAGTGGTACAGGACAGGGGGTTAACTATGGCTACACCTTC. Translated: CASGTGQGVNYGYTF.

CDR3 nucleotide sequence: TGTGCCAGCAGCCCCTCCTGGGCCTATGGCTACACCTTC. Translated, it gives CASSPSWAYGYTF. The chain uses TRBV6-5 and TRBJ1-2; D is undetermined. CDR3 length equals 13 residues. Trimming pared 6 bases from V and 4 bases from J, leaving 12 bases between. Germline V lookup: CDR1 MNHEY, CDR2 SVGAGI.

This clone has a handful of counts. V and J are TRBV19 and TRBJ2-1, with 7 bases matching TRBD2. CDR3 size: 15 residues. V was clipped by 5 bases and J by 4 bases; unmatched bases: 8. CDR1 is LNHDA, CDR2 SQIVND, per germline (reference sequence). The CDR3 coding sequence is TGTGCCAGTAGTTTGTGGGGGGGACTATACAATGAGCAGTTCTTC. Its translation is CASSLWGGLYNEQFF.

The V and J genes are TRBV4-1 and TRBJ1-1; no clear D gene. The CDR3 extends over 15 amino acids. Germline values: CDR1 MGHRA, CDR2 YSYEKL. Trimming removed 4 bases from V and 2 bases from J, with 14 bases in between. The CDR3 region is CASSPPGSLNTEAFF. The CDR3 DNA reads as TGCGCCAGCAGCCCACCTGGGAGCCTCAACACTGAAGCTTTCTTT.

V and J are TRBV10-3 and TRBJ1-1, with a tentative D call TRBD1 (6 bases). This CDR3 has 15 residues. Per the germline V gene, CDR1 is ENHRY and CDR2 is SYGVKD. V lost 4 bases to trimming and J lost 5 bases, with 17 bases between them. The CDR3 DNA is TGTGCCATCAGTGCTTGGGCACAGGGTCGGACTGAAGCTTTCTTT. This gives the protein CAISAWAQGRTEAFF.

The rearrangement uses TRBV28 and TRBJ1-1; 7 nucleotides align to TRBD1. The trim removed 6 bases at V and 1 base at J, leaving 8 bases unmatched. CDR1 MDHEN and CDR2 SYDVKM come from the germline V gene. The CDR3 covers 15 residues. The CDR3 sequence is CASSSRQGWNTEAFF. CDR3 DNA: TGTGCCAGCAGCTCACGACAGGGTTGGAACACTGAAGCTTTCTTT.

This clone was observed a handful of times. CDR3 amino acids: CASSFRQGENNEQFF. In DNA form, the CDR3 reads TGTGCCAGCAGCTTTCGACAGGGGGAGAACAATGAGCAGTTCTTC. This chain joins TRBV11-2 and TRBJ2-1; 9 nucleotides match TRBD1. Trimming took 3 bases from V and 5 from J; bases not matched to a gene: 5. Germline V CDR1 and CDR2: SGHAT, FQNNGV. The CDR3 sequence is 15 residues long.

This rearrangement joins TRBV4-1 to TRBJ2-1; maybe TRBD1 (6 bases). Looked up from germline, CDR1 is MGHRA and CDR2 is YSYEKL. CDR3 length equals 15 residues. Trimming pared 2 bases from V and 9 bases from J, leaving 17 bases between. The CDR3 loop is CASSQKQGRTGEQFF. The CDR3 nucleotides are TGCGCCAGCAGCCAAAAACAGGGAAGAACGGGTGAGCAGTTCTTC.

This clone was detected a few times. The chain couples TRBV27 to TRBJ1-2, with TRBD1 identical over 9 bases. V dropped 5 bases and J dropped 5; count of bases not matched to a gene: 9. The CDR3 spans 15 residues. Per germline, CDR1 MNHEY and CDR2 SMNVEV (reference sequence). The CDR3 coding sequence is TGTGCCAGCAGTAAGACCGGGACAGGGAGGTATGGCTACACCTTC. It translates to CASSKTGTGRYGYTF.

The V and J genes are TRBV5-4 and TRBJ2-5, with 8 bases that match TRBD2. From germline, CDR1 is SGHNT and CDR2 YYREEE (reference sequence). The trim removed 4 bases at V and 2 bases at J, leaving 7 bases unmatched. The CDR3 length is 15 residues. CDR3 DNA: TGTGCCAGCAGCCGCGGGGGGCAGGGACAAGAGACCCAGTACTTC. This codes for CASSRGGQGQETQYF.

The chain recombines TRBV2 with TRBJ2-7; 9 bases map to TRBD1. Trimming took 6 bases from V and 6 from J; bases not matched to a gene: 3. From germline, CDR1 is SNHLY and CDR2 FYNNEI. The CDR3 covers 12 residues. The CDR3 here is CASRRQGGEQYF. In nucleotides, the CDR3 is TGTGCCAGCAGACGACAGGGGGGCGAGCAGTACTTC.